The TCR beta chain described here comes from a study of blood T cells in healthy people across ages. Deletions cut 5 bases from V and 0 bases from J, with 5 bases between. Germline V CDR1 and CDR2: SQVTM, ANQGSEA. The CDR3 totals 12 residues. PCR was performed a second time for about 7 to 12 cycles using a sample-barcoded 5' primer and a J-beta primer mix. TCRdb reprocessed the 5' RACE reads with MiXCR, giving one entry per CDR3 protein. Among around 850,000 distinct CDR3 sequences listed, around 36% were seen once. Each sample yielded at least 5.5 micrograms of PBMC total RNA. The clonotype originates from a man between 18 and 29 years old in good health. The V gene is TRBV29-1, the J gene TRBJ2-4; D gene ambiguous. Material: blood. CDR3 bases: TGCAGCGTTCTGTTAGCCAAAAACATTCAGTACTTC. It specifies CSVLLAKNIQYF.